This T cell receptor (beta chain) comes out of a study of T cells in Graves' hyperthyroidism and ophthalmopathy. This clonotype was counted ten times or more. Its target is unknown. Whole-study findings and limits: A median 6.5 months before onset, the model predicted ophthalmopathy.

Amplified TCR beta CDR3 regions derived from RNA transcripts. A set of HTBI primers served as the primers for a first-round RT-PCR of the TCR CDR3. TCRdb redid the calling of the multiplex PCR reads with MiXCR, one entry per CDR3 protein. The sample shows about 480,000 distinct CDR3 sequences, 14% of them seen only once. The germline CDR1 and CDR2 sequences are SEHNR and FQNEAQ (reference sequence). V dropped 5 bases and J dropped 0 bases, with 14 bases sitting between them. The CDR3 runs to 16 residues. The sample taken for sequencing was blood. The chain is built from TRBV7-9 and TRBJ2-4; no firm D call. The source is a woman aged 18-29 years with Graves' hyperthyroidism. CDR3 coding DNA: TGTGCCAGCAGCCCCCCTGTGTATCTAGCCAAAAACATTCAGTACTTC. This gives the protein CASSPPVYLAKNIQYF.